This is a list of T cell receptor beta chains from one sample in a study of T-cell reconstitution after alpha-beta-depleted transplantation in children. Each CDR3 protein gets one entry after TCRdb re-called the PCR reads with MiXCR. The repertoire holds roughly 500,000 distinct CDR3 sequences, with roughly a tenth as singletons. This specimen consisted of PBMCs, obtained before TCRalphabeta/CD19-depleted stem cell transplant. The receptors stem from a child aged 2-15 years with inherited bone marrow failure, due to receive a stem cell transplant. CDR3s include the opening cysteine and the closing phenylalanine or tryptophan. Fields, in order: clone size, V gene, D gene, CDR3 length, J gene, CDR3 DNA, CDR3 protein. D genes are given only for firm matches. Some rows mark clone size as missing; the rest say once, few, many or name a class of expanded clone.

clone_size: many; v_call: TRBV3-1; d_call: NA; cdr3_length: 14; j_call: TRBJ2-2; cdr3_nt: TGTGCCAGCAGCCAAGAGGGTCTCACCGGGGAGCTGTTTTTT; cdr3_aa: CASSQEGLTGELFF
clone_size: NA; v_call: TRBV7-6; d_call: TRBD2; cdr3_length: 17; j_call: TRBJ2-1; cdr3_nt: TGTGCCAGCAGGGGACTAGCGGGCTCTTCTACCTACAATGAGCAGTTCTTC; cdr3_aa: CASRGLAGSSTYNEQFF
clone_size: many; v_call: TRBV24-1; d_call: TRBD1; cdr3_length: 14; j_call: TRBJ2-1; cdr3_nt: TGTGCCACCAGTGATTGGGGACAGTACAATGAGCAGTTCTTC; cdr3_aa: CATSDWGQYNEQFF
clone_size: many; v_call: TRBV5-1; d_call: NA; cdr3_length: 15; j_call: TRBJ2-1; cdr3_nt: TGCGCCAGCAGCTTGACGCGTGGAGGGCACAATGAGCAGTTCTTC; cdr3_aa: CASSLTRGGHNEQFF
clone_size: many; v_call: TRBV12-3/TRBV12-4; d_call: TRBD2; cdr3_length: 14; j_call: TRBJ2-1; cdr3_nt: TGTGCCAGCAGTTTTACTGGGCGGGAGGATGAGCAGTTCTTC; cdr3_aa: CASSFTGREDEQFF
clone_size: few; v_call: TRBV20-1; d_call: TRBD2; cdr3_length: 16; j_call: TRBJ2-5; cdr3_nt: TGCAGTGCCATCGCCGGGGCGGGAGGGCCCTCGGAGACCCAGTACTTC; cdr3_aa: CSAIAGAGGPSETQYF
clone_size: few; v_call: TRBV4-3; d_call: NA; cdr3_length: 14; j_call: TRBJ2-5; cdr3_nt: TGCGCCAGCAGCCAAGCCCCGAACGACAGGACCCAGTACTTC; cdr3_aa: CASSQAPNDRTQYF
clone_size: NA; v_call: TRBV19; d_call: TRBD2; cdr3_length: 19; j_call: TRBJ2-1; cdr3_nt: TGTGCCAGTAGTATATTCTTGACTAGCGGGAGGCGCTCCTACAATGAGCAGTTCTTC; cdr3_aa: CASSIFLTSGRRSYNEQFF
clone_size: many; v_call: TRBV5-1; d_call: TRBD1; cdr3_length: 19; j_call: TRBJ1-3; cdr3_nt: TGCGCCAGCAGCTCTCCCCAAGGCACAGGGGCCTTCTCTGGAAACACCATATATTTT; cdr3_aa: CASSSPQGTGAFSGNTIYF
clone_size: many; v_call: TRBV6-5; d_call: NA; cdr3_length: 11; j_call: TRBJ2-3; cdr3_nt: TGTGCCAGCAACGACGGAGGGCCGCAGTATTTT; cdr3_aa: CASNDGGPQYF
clone_size: many; v_call: TRBV28; d_call: TRBD2; cdr3_length: 19; j_call: TRBJ2-7; cdr3_nt: TGTGCCAGCAGTTTACTTCTCGTGGCGGGAGCGACGCGTACCTACGAGCAGTACTTC; cdr3_aa: CASSLLLVAGATRTYEQYF
clone_size: many; v_call: TRBV20-1; d_call: TRBD2; cdr3_length: 16; j_call: TRBJ2-1; cdr3_nt: TGCAGTGCCCTACCCCTTACTAGCGGGATAAATGATGAGCAGTTCTTC; cdr3_aa: CSALPLTSGINDEQFF
clone_size: many; v_call: TRBV27; d_call: NA; cdr3_length: 14; j_call: TRBJ2-1; cdr3_nt: TGTGCCAGCAGTTTAATGGGTCCGCCAGATGAGCAGTTCTTC; cdr3_aa: CASSLMGPPDEQFF
clone_size: many; v_call: TRBV4-1; d_call: NA; cdr3_length: 16; j_call: TRBJ1-1; cdr3_nt: TGCGCCAGCAGCCAAGTACCAGGGCTAGGGAACACTGAAGCTTTCTTT; cdr3_aa: CASSQVPGLGNTEAFF
clone_size: NA; v_call: TRBV5-1; d_call: NA; cdr3_length: 15; j_call: TRBJ2-5; cdr3_nt: TGCGCCACCAGCGAGGAGCTAGCGTACATAGAGACCCAGTACTTC; cdr3_aa: CATSEELAYIETQYF
clone_size: many; v_call: TRBV19; d_call: TRBD2; cdr3_length: 15; j_call: TRBJ2-3; cdr3_nt: TGTGCCAGTAGTACAGGGACTAGCGGCACAGATACGCAGTATTTT; cdr3_aa: CASSTGTSGTDTQYF
clone_size: many; v_call: TRBV5-1; d_call: TRBD2; cdr3_length: 15; j_call: TRBJ2-7; cdr3_nt: TGCGCCAGCAGCCAGGGACTAGCGACCTCCTACGAGCAGTACTTC; cdr3_aa: CASSQGLATSYEQYF
clone_size: many; v_call: TRBV14; d_call: NA; cdr3_length: 15; j_call: TRBJ2-2; cdr3_nt: TGTGCCAGCAGCCGTCGACTAGTAGGCACCGGGGAGCTGTTTTTT; cdr3_aa: CASSRRLVGTGELFF
clone_size: many; v_call: TRBV20-1; d_call: NA; cdr3_length: 14; j_call: TRBJ2-3; cdr3_nt: TGCAGTGCTAGTAGGGATTTTAGCACAGATACGCAGTATTTT; cdr3_aa: CSASRDFSTDTQYF
clone_size: many; v_call: TRBV20-1; d_call: NA; cdr3_length: 14; j_call: TRBJ1-6; cdr3_nt: TGCAGTGCTAGGGCGGAGAACTATAATTCACCCCTCCACTTT; cdr3_aa: CSARAENYNSPLHF
clone_size: few; v_call: TRBV5-1; d_call: TRBD2; cdr3_length: 15; j_call: TRBJ2-1; cdr3_nt: TGCGCCAGCAGCTTGTTAGGATCGGGGGGCAATGAGCAGTTCTTC; cdr3_aa: CASSLLGSGGNEQFF
clone_size: many; v_call: TRBV7-9; d_call: NA; cdr3_length: 16; j_call: TRBJ2-5; cdr3_nt: TGTGCCAGCAGCTTATGGGCTGCGGATCCCCAAGAGACCCAGTACTTC; cdr3_aa: CASSLWAADPQETQYF
clone_size: NA; v_call: TRBV5-4; d_call: TRBD2; cdr3_length: 14; j_call: TRBJ2-5; cdr3_nt: TGTGCCAGCAGCTTCGCGGGAGGAATAGAGACCCAGTACTTC; cdr3_aa: CASSFAGGIETQYF
clone_size: many; v_call: TRBV28; d_call: TRBD1; cdr3_length: 15; j_call: TRBJ2-7; cdr3_nt: TGTGCCAGCAGCTCATTTAGGACAGGGGGTCACGAGCAGTACTTC; cdr3_aa: CASSSFRTGGHEQYF
clone_size: few; v_call: TRBV28; d_call: NA; cdr3_length: 16; j_call: TRBJ2-1; cdr3_nt: TGTGCCAGCAGTGGGGAATGGGAGCGGTGGGGCAATGAGCAGTTCTTC; cdr3_aa: CASSGEWERWGNEQFF
clone_size: few; v_call: TRBV11-1; d_call: TRBD2; cdr3_length: 19; j_call: TRBJ2-3; cdr3_nt: TGTGCCAGCAGCTTGACTGCGGGAGGCCCCCGTATTGACACAGATACGCAGTATTTT; cdr3_aa: CASSLTAGGPRIDTDTQYF
clone_size: few; v_call: TRBV3-1; d_call: NA; cdr3_length: 15; j_call: TRBJ1-1; cdr3_nt: TGTGCCAGCAGCCAAGATCGGAGCACCCTCACTGAAGCTTTCTTT; cdr3_aa: CASSQDRSTLTEAFF
clone_size: many; v_call: TRBV3-1; d_call: NA; cdr3_length: 13; j_call: TRBJ1-1; cdr3_nt: TGTGCCAGCAGCTTAAACAGGGCCACTGAAGCTTTCTTT; cdr3_aa: CASSLNRATEAFF
clone_size: many; v_call: TRBV7-9; d_call: NA; cdr3_length: 15; j_call: TRBJ2-1; cdr3_nt: TGTGCCAGCAGCTTTCAGGGGGGCCTACACAATGAGCAGTTCTTC; cdr3_aa: CASSFQGGLHNEQFF
clone_size: NA; v_call: TRBV15; d_call: TRBD2; cdr3_length: 12; j_call: TRBJ2-7; cdr3_nt: TGTGCCACCAGCGTAGCGGGCTACGAGCAGTACTTC; cdr3_aa: CATSVAGYEQYF
clone_size: many; v_call: TRBV7-2; d_call: NA; cdr3_length: 13; j_call: TRBJ1-2; cdr3_nt: TGTGCCAGCAGCTTGAACAGGCACTATGGCTACACCTTC; cdr3_aa: CASSLNRHYGYTF
clone_size: NA; v_call: TRBV6-5; d_call: NA; cdr3_length: 16; j_call: TRBJ1-3; cdr3_nt: TGTGCCAGCAGTTACTCGATATCAGACTCTGGAAACACCATATATTTT; cdr3_aa: CASSYSISDSGNTIYF
clone_size: many; v_call: TRBV24-1; d_call: NA; cdr3_length: 15; j_call: TRBJ1-5; cdr3_nt: TGTGCCACGGCCCAGGAGGGAGATAGCAATCAGCCCCAGCATTTT; cdr3_aa: CATAQEGDSNQPQHF
clone_size: few; v_call: TRBV20-1; d_call: NA; cdr3_length: 11; j_call: TRBJ2-1; cdr3_nt: TGCAGTGCCGAAATCCTGCGCGAGCAGTTCTTC; cdr3_aa: CSAEILREQFF
clone_size: few; v_call: TRBV20-1; d_call: NA; cdr3_length: 13; j_call: TRBJ1-1; cdr3_nt: TGCAGTGCTAGAGAAGGCTTTCGGGGCCATGCTTTCTTT; cdr3_aa: CSAREGFRGHAFF
clone_size: many; v_call: TRBV27; d_call: TRBD1; cdr3_length: 18; j_call: TRBJ2-2; cdr3_nt: TGTGCCAGCAGTTCGCACCCCCCGCGGGACAGGGTGAACGGGGAGCTGTTTTTT; cdr3_aa: CASSSHPPRDRVNGELFF
clone_size: NA; v_call: TRBV20-1; d_call: NA; cdr3_length: 14; j_call: TRBJ2-7; cdr3_nt: TGCAGTGCTAGAGGTCCGGCGGGAACCTACGAGCAGTACTTC; cdr3_aa: CSARGPAGTYEQYF
clone_size: NA; v_call: TRBV15; d_call: TRBD2; cdr3_length: 16; j_call: TRBJ2-2; cdr3_nt: TGTGCCACCAGCAGAGACTGGCCGGGAGGGACCGGGGAGCTGTTTTTT; cdr3_aa: CATSRDWPGGTGELFF
clone_size: few; v_call: TRBV12-3/TRBV12-4; d_call: TRBD1; cdr3_length: 16; j_call: TRBJ1-4; cdr3_nt: TGTGCCAGCAGCCCCTCTGTCGGGACAGGGGAGTTAGGACTGTTTTTT; cdr3_aa: CASSPSVGTGELGLFF
clone_size: many; v_call: TRBV27; d_call: NA; cdr3_length: 15; j_call: TRBJ1-6; cdr3_nt: TGTGCCAGCAGTTTCACCCGACAGAAGCATTTCCCCCTCCACTTT; cdr3_aa: CASSFTRQKHFPLHF
clone_size: NA; v_call: TRBV20-1; d_call: NA; cdr3_length: 15; j_call: TRBJ2-1; cdr3_nt: TGCAGTGCTAGCCTTTGGGAGCGGTCCTACAATGAGCAGTTCTTC; cdr3_aa: CSASLWERSYNEQFF
clone_size: NA; v_call: TRBV4-1; d_call: TRBD2; cdr3_length: 17; j_call: TRBJ2-5; cdr3_nt: TGCGCCAGCCGCGGCCCCATGACTAGCGGGAGTGATGGGACCCATTACTTC; cdr3_aa: CASRGPMTSGSDGTHYF
clone_size: few; v_call: TRBV4-3; d_call: NA; cdr3_length: 16; j_call: TRBJ1-4; cdr3_nt: TGCGCCAGCAGCCAAGATTGGCAGCGGGGGCAGGGGAAACTGTTTTTT; cdr3_aa: CASSQDWQRGQGKLFF
clone_size: few; v_call: TRBV20-1; d_call: NA; cdr3_length: 12; j_call: TRBJ1-4; cdr3_nt: TGCAGTGCTAGCCTTTTCGGGGAAAAACTGTTTTTT; cdr3_aa: CSASLFGEKLFF